This entry describes one T cell receptor beta chain. Its antigen is still unknown. Measured with immunoSEQ multiplex PCR; TCRdb has only the in-frame clones, and not every one. This table has some 23,000 clones, around 83% appearing once. The record originates from a study of T cells in narcolepsy. Across the study: Enrolled donors included narcolepsy type 1 or type 2 patients and healthy controls.

The germline gives CDR1 MDHEN, CDR2 SYDVKM. The CDR3 runs to 15 residues. V was trimmed by 6 bases and J by 0 bases, leaving 15 bases between them. Overall study findings and caveats: Blood of same and different patients, but not healthy controls, reportedly held recurring autoreactive clonotypes. Same-patient CSF and blood CD4+ T cell clonotypes included HCRT-specific and TRIB2-specific autoreactive ones. No autoreactive T cell clone sequences appeared in some memory CD4+ repertoires.

This sequence was found in a human donor with narcolepsy. V gene TRBV28 combines with J gene TRBJ2-7; no definite D call. Material: CD45RA- memory CD4+ T cells from PBMCs. The CDR3 loop is CASSAWTYSSYEQYF. CDR3 coding DNA: TGTGCCAGCAGCGCCTGGACCTATAGCTCCTACGAGCAGTACTTC.